These 4 T cell receptor beta chains were all obtained from the same sample, sequenced in a study of monozygotic twins with inflammatory bowel disease. TCRdb reanalyzed the 5' RACE reads, giving one entry per CDR3 protein sequence and no DNA. Here the sample table reports just over 300,000 distinct CDR3 sequences. Sequenced material: blood. Receptors originate from a human donor with ulcerative colitis or Crohn's disease, or a healthy co-twin of an affected twin (not recorded which).

The chain has TRBV5-1 and TRBJ2-1; TCRdb selects TRBD2, and the lack of DNA leaves this call unchecked. This CDR3 comprises 15 residues. Germline CDR1 is SGHRS and CDR2 is YFSETQ. The chain's CDR3 is CASSLTGLAFNEQFF.

This chain connects TRBV6-2 or TRBV6-3 to TRBJ2-4; TCRdb proposes TRBD1, but this gene call is untestable without DNA. Germline CDR1 is MNHEY and CDR2 is SVGEGT. This CDR3 is built from 16 residues. This CDR3 reads CASSAGVPRAKNIQYF.

The CDR3 here is CATSRLDSGANVLTF. The chain recombines TRBV15 with TRBJ2-6. Germline CDR1 LNHNV, CDR2 YYDKDF (reference sequence). This CDR3 has 15 residues.

The V and J genes are TRBV2 and TRBJ1-5; TCRdb picks TRBD1, but there is no DNA to check that call. Germline CDR1 reads SNHLY; CDR2 reads FYNNEI. The CDR3 has 15 amino acids. CDR3 amino acids: CASSMDTGGDQPQHF.